The rows below give T cell receptor beta chains drawn from one sample of a study of cytomegalovirus exposure and HLA in healthy donors. Profiling relied on immunoSEQ multiplex PCR, and the TCRdb table lists in-frame clones only, not all of them. The sample shows around 150,000 clones, about three quarters of them seen only once. What was sequenced was PBMCs. These receptor sequences come from a man aged 18 to 30 in good health and CMV-seronegative. Each CDR3 is given with its conserved first and last residue. The D gene is left open where the match is weak. Expanded clones are given a class, and other clones once, few, many or no size at all.

clone size,V gene,D gene,J gene,CDR3 DNA,CDR3 protein
.,TRBV27,TRBD1,TRBJ2-7,TGTGCCAGCAGTTCCACAGGGGGTATTTCCTACGAGCAGTACTTC,CASSSTGGISYEQYF
.,TRBV19,TRBD1,TRBJ2-3,TGTGCCAGTAGCCCCGGGACAGCAGGCACAGATACGCAGTATTTT,CASSPGTAGTDTQYF
.,TRBV11-3,.,TRBJ2-2,TGTGCCAGCAGCGCGAGCTACCCGCTGAACACCGGGGAGCTGTTTTTT,CASSASYPLNTGELFF
.,TRBV6-5,TRBD2,TRBJ2-2,TGTGCCAGCACCGTAGCGGGAGGGGGCACCGGGGAGCTGTTTTTT,CASTVAGGGTGELFF
few,TRBV7-2,TRBD1,TRBJ2-6,TGTGCCAGCAGCCCAGGGGGCGCAGGTGGGGCCAACGTCCTGACTTTC,CASSPGGAGGANVLTF
.,TRBV11-2,.,TRBJ2-3,TGTGCCAGCAGCTTAGGATCCGGACTGTTGGGCGGCACAGATACGCAGTATTTT,CASSLGSGLLGGTDTQYF
once,TRBV5-1,.,TRBJ2-5,TGCGCCAGCAGCTTCGGCAGGGGGAGGGAGACCCAGTACTTC,CASSFGRGRETQYF
.,TRBV10-3,.,TRBJ1-2,TGTGCCATCAGACAAAATTTGCAGGGAAATTTGGACTATGGCTACACCTTC,CAIRQNLQGNLDYGYTF
.,TRBV7-9,TRBD1,TRBJ1-4,TGTGCCAGCAGCTCAGACAGGGCAACTGGTGAAAAACTGTTTTTT,CASSSDRATGEKLFF
few,TRBV4-3,TRBD1,TRBJ2-6,TGCGCCAGCAGCGGGACAGGGGGCTATAGTTCTGGGGCCAACGTCCTGACTTTC,CASSGTGGYSSGANVLTF
.,TRBV28,TRBD2,TRBJ2-1,TGTGCCAGCAGCCCCTCTCCGGGGGCGGGAGGGCGTAAAGAGCAGTTCTTC,CASSPSPGAGGRKEQFF
.,TRBV27,.,TRBJ2-1,TGTGCCAGCAGTTCTGGGGGCACCTACAATGAGCAGTTCTTC,CASSSGGTYNEQFF
.,TRBV5-1,.,TRBJ2-1,TGCGCCAGCAGCTTGATCGGGACACCAACCTACAATGAGCAGTTCTTC,CASSLIGTPTYNEQFF
.,TRBV7-8,TRBD2,TRBJ2-1,TGTGCCAGCAGCCCTATGGTAACTAGCGGAACCCTCCGCTACAATGAGCAGTTCTTC,CASSPMVTSGTLRYNEQFF
.,TRBV12-2,.,TRBJ2-5,TGTGCAAGTCGCCCTGAACAGAAGGGGCAAGAGACCCAGTACTTC,CASRPEQKGQETQYF
.,TRBV7-9,.,TRBJ1-4,TGTGCCAGCAGTCCCCGAGGGCGGGCTGGTGAAAAACTGTTTTTT,CASSPRGRAGEKLFF
.,TRBV13,.,TRBJ2-6,TGTGCCAGCAGCTTACAGGGCTCTGGGGCCAACGTCCTGACTTTC,CASSLQGSGANVLTF